These 16 T cell receptor beta chains share one sample of origin, sequenced in a study of tumor-infiltrating lymphocytes in primary liver carcinoma. Bulk tissue was left unsorted, and RNA and DNA were co-extracted from roughly 20-30 mg of it. A primer matching the constant region was used to make TCR beta cDNA from around 550 ng of total RNA. Libraries of TCR beta came from three nested multiplex PCR rounds with slightly modified ARM-PCR. Use of TRBV1-TRBV30 forward primers with a C-beta reverse primer characterized the first two PCR rounds, which lasted roughly 11 cycles each. TCRdb reprocessed the multiplex PCR reads via MiXCR and lists one record per CDR3 protein. This table has 85,000 to 100,000 distinct CDR3 sequences, approximately 72% appearing once. The source material was tumor-adjacent normal liver tissue. The receptors were gathered from a middle-aged man with primary liver carcinoma and hepatitis B virus infection.

The rearrangement links TRBV30 to TRBJ1-1; D not resolved. The V end lost 3 bases, the J end lost 0 bases, and 5 bases lay between the germline ends. This CDR3 comprises 12 residues. Looked up from germline, CDR1 is GTSNPN and CDR2 is SVGIG (reference sequence). The CDR3 loop is CAWSQMNTEAFF. In DNA, the CDR3 is TGTGCCTGGAGCCAGATGAACACTGAAGCTTTCTTT.

The J gene is TRBJ2-1, the V gene TRBV7-8; 9 bases fit TRBD1. CDR1 is SGHVS, CDR2 FQNEAQ, per germline. This CDR3 spans 19 amino acids. With 10 bases clipped from V and 0 bases from J, the junction kept 19 bases outside the gene matches. CDR3 sequence: CAISGSTGGRYTSYNEQFF. The CDR3 DNA sequence: TGTGCCATATCTGGCTCGACAGGGGGTCGTTATACCTCCTACAATGAGCAGTTCTTC.

J is TRBJ2-3 and V is TRBV7-9; 12 bases align to TRBD1. Germline V gene sequence: CDR1 SEHNR, CDR2 FQNEAQ (reference sequence). The CDR3 covers 17 residues. J gave up 5 bases and V 5 bases, and 11 bases lay outside the gene matches. This CDR3 is CASSPDWDRGQGDTQYF. The CDR3 nucleotides are TGTGCCAGCAGCCCGGACTGGGACAGGGGGCAGGGAGATACGCAGTATTTT.

As regards this clonotype: It may be a read error: a sequence one base away is much more abundant. The rearrangement links TRBV5-5 to TRBJ2-3; possible D gene TRBD1, 6 bases. Per germline, CDR1 SGHKS and CDR2 YYEKEE (reference sequence). This CDR3 contains 13 residues. The CDR3 region is CASSLDRADMQYF. The CDR3 DNA is TGTGCCAGCAGCTTGGACAGGGCAGATATGCAGTATTTT.

With regard to this clonotype: It may be a read error: a sequence one base away is much more abundant. The rearrangement links TRBV13 to TRBJ2-5; TRBD1 agrees at 7 bases. CDR3 length: 15 amino acids. V lost 7 bases, J lost 4 bases, and 12 bases stayed unmatched. Germline assignment: CDR1 PRHDT and CDR2 FYEKMQ (reference sequence). CDR3 protein: CASTSDRPRGETQYF. The CDR3 region has the DNA TGTGCCAGCACCTCGGACAGGCCTCGGGGAGAGACCCAGTACTTC. The whole variable domain, remainder taken from reference TRBV13 and TRBJ2-5, is AAGVIQSPRHLIKEKRETATLKCYPIPRHDTVYWYQQGPGQDPQFLISFYEKMQSDKGSIPDRFSAQQFSDYHSELNMSSLELGDSALYFCASTSDRPRGETQYFGPGTRLLVL.

This sequence joins TRBV11-2 and TRBJ2-5; 7 nucleotides agree with TRBD2. CDR3 length: 15 residues. V shed 8 bases, J shed 4 bases, and the junction held 13 bases outside the gene matches. In germline, CDR1 is SGHAT, CDR2 FQNNGV. For the CDR3, the DNA is TGTGCCAGCTCGCAAACTATCGGGGAGGGAGAGACCCAGTACTTC. Its translation is CASSQTIGEGETQYF.

On this clonotype: A junction end diverges from the germline sequence, so it may reflect a read error. The rearrangement links TRBV28 to TRBJ2-3; either TRBD1 or TRBD2 may fit D (5 bases each). The CDR3 runs to 15 residues. Germline CDR1 is MDHEN and CDR2 is SYDVKM. CDR3 bases: TGTGCCAGCAGTTTAGTTGGGGGTTGCACAGATACGCAGTTTTTT. It translates to CASSLVGGCTDTQFF.

As for this clonotype: This sequence may be a read error, since a much larger clone differs from it by one base. V and J are TRBV5-6 and TRBJ2-3; 9 bases line up with TRBD1. The CDR3 contains 15 residues. The germline gives CDR1 SGHDT, CDR2 YYEEEE. The CDR3 protein is CASSSDRGNTVTQYF. The CDR3, as DNA: TGTGCCAGCAGCTCGGACAGGGGAAACACAGTTACGCAGTATTTT.

Details on this clonotype: A much larger clone differs from this one at a single base, so this may be a read error. This chain joins TRBV28 and TRBJ2-2; TRBD2 matches at 7 bases. The CDR3 totals 16 residues. Germline CDR1 is MDHEN and CDR2 is SYDVKM. The DNA of the CDR3 is TGTGCCAGCTGTTTATGGGGCCGGGAGGACACCGGGGAGCTGTTTTTT. Encoded protein: CASCLWGREDTGELFF.

Details on this clonotype: Compared with germline, one end of the junction differs, possibly owing to a read error. The chain has TRBV11-2 and TRBJ2-1, with 8 bases matching TRBD2. CDR3 length equals 16 residues. CDR1 SGHAT and CDR2 FQNNGV come from the germline V gene. The CDR3 DNA follows: TGTGTCAGCAGCTTGGATATTGGACTAGCCATAGGTGAGCAGTTCTTC. This gives the protein CVSSLDIGLAIGEQFF. The full variable domain, its missing parts supplied by reference TRBV11-2 and TRBJ2-1, is EAGVAQSPRYKIIEKRQSVAFWCNPISGHATLYWYQQILGQGPKLLIQFQNNGVVDDSQLPKDRFSAERLKGVDSTLKIQPAKLEDSAVYLCVSSLDIGLAIGEQFFGPGTRLTVL.

The rearrangement uses TRBV28 and TRBJ1-2; 12 bases fit TRBD1. V dropped 5 bases and J dropped 7; count of bases not matched to a gene: 11. Germline CDR1 is MDHEN and CDR2 is SYDVKM. The CDR3 consists of 16 residues. The CDR3 loop is CASSPPPGTGGPGYTF. In nucleotides, the CDR3 is TGTGCCAGCAGTCCCCCCCCCGGGACAGGGGGCCCTGGCTACACCTTC.

Regarding this clonotype: A much larger clone differs from this one at a single base, so this may be a read error. CDR3 amino acids: CSAFGTSWSNPTYEQYF. The CDR3 region has the DNA TGCAGCGCTTTCGGGACTAGCTGGAGTAACCCCACCTACGAGCAGTACTTC. The V gene is TRBV29-1, the J gene TRBJ2-7, with TRBD2 matching 9 bases. Germline V lookup: CDR1 SQVTM, CDR2 ANQGSEA. The CDR3 runs to 17 residues. With 7 bases clipped from V and 2 bases from J, the junction kept 18 bases outside the gene matches.

The table lists this clonotype with many counts. The chain has TRBV6-5 and TRBJ2-7; TRBD1 is a possible D gene (5 bases). The V end was cut by 0 bases, the J end by 0 bases, with 9 bases between. From germline, CDR1 is MNHEY and CDR2 SVGAGI. This CDR3 region has 15 residues. CDR3 sequence reads: CASSYSTASSYEQYF. The CDR3 DNA reads TGTGCCAGCAGTTACTCGACAGCTAGCTCCTACGAGCAGTACTTC.

This clonotype was detected once. This chain connects TRBV7-2 to TRBJ2-3; TRBD2 agrees at 9 bases. The CDR3 is made up of 20 amino acids. The V segment lost 2 bases and the J segment 0 bases; nucleotides outside the gene matches: 15. Germline values: CDR1 SGHTA, CDR2 FQGNSA. Written as DNA, the CDR3 is TGTGCCAGCAGCTTAAATATGGCCGGGACTAGCAGTTCGAGCACAGATACGCAGTATTTT. Translation gives CASSLNMAGTSSSSTDTQYF.

Details on this clonotype: The junction departs from germline at one end; a sequencing error may be responsible. The chain links TRBV12-5 to TRBJ2-2, with no clear D. The CDR3 loop spans 16 amino acids. Germline CDR1 LGHNT, CDR2 FRNRAP. The CDR3 spells CVSGPPGNSNTGELFF. The CDR3, as DNA: TGTGTTAGTGGTCCACCGGGCAACTCGAACACCGGGGAGCTGTTTTTT.

A note on this clonotype: One base away lies a much larger clone, so this may be a sequencing read error. The V gene is TRBV28, the J gene TRBJ1-1; maybe TRBD1 (6 bases). This CDR3 comprises 14 residues. Germline V CDR1 and CDR2: MDHEN, SYDVKM. CDR3 sequence (DNA): TGTGCCAGCAGGGAGACAGGTACTAACACTGAAGCTCTCTTT. This translates into CASRETGTNTEALF.